This is a list of T cell receptor beta chains from one sample in a study of blood T cell repertoires in COVID-19. The assay was immunoSEQ multiplex PCR, and TCRdb's table has in-frame clones only and misses some. Here the sample spans 95,000 to 110,000 clones, over 85% being singletons. The sequenced material came from peripheral blood. Receptors were obtained from a woman older than 75 in a cohort sampled during active COVID-19. CDR3s leave out the opening cysteine and the closing phenylalanine or tryptophan. Not all rows give a size; the values are once, few, many and, for expanded clones, a class.

v_call clone_size cdr3_aa
TRBV12-3/TRBV12-4 NA ASGRSDNQPQH
TRBV5-1 NA ASSSGALGGSPLH
TRBV20-1 NA SASKLAGDLGETQY
TRBV6-4 NA ASNTGSYSGNTIY
TRBV27 NA ASSFEGYTGELF
TRBV12-2 NA ASRLAFWDYRTDTQY
TRBV6-7 NA ASTYNDRIRGYT
TRBV5-1 NA ASSWDRGSWEQY
TRBV10-1 once ASSEGGSGYNEQF
TRBV6-5 once ASSPGTALNEQF
TRBV4-2 NA ASSQDRSTDTQY
TRBV10-1 NA ASSEEGSYGYT
TRBV11-3 NA ASSSGGGVSYNEQF
TRBV19 NA ASSIAGANTEAF
TRBV20-1 NA TGGRNEQF
TRBV11-1 NA ASRGRASYEQY
TRBV11-2 NA ASSLGTHQETQY
TRBV29-1 NA SVAQGTDTQY
TRBV18 NA ASSPQEGVYEQY
TRBV18 NA ASSSPQETQY
TRBV4-2 NA ASSKTRTDNQPQH
TRBV19 NA ASSRGQTRGETQY
TRBV2 NA ASRADSSGGGELF
TRBV29-1 NA SVGGTASVNEQY
TRBV11-2 NA ASSYRRFISHEQF
TRBV2 NA ASTGQGSRNEQF
TRBV7-9 NA ASSLGTGENEQF
TRBV25-1 NA ASTGAGELF
TRBV9 NA ASSVGTPGVVPLH
TRBV3-1/TRBV3-2 NA ASSFLSGTTSYEQY
TRBV5-1 NA ASSFKGETYEQY
TRBV6-2/TRBV6-3 few ASSFRQSNQPQH
TRBV11-1 NA ASSLGLDSYEQY
TRBV7-3 NA ASSSNRQNYGYT
TRBV6-5 NA ASRLQGRPQH
TRBV2 NA ASSRGGLAGGSRETQY
TRBV3-1/TRBV3-2 NA ASSPKGLGADTQY
TRBV24-1 NA ATGRASGQQETQY
TRBV5-1 NA ASSLGRTGRNEQF
TRBV10-2 NA ASRRTRQETQY
TRBV18 NA ASSPGTSGSYEQY
TRBV6-5 NA ASSYSFSSGNEQF
TRBV6-5 once ASSYDRSRGSYT
TRBV10-2 NA ASSLMGQIIEAF
TRBV19 NA ASSIGRGIYEQY
TRBV5-1 NA ASSFPGTSGELF
TRBV21-1 NA ASSKATQGGAPLDLH
TRBV19 NA ASTKAARNTIY
TRBV5-1 NA ASSLEYVFEKLF
TRBV20-1 NA STGSYGYT
TRBV29-1 NA SVSVLGQSQETQY
TRBV5-3 once ARSLTSGKLAKNIQY
TRBV29-1 once SVGDSPNTEAF